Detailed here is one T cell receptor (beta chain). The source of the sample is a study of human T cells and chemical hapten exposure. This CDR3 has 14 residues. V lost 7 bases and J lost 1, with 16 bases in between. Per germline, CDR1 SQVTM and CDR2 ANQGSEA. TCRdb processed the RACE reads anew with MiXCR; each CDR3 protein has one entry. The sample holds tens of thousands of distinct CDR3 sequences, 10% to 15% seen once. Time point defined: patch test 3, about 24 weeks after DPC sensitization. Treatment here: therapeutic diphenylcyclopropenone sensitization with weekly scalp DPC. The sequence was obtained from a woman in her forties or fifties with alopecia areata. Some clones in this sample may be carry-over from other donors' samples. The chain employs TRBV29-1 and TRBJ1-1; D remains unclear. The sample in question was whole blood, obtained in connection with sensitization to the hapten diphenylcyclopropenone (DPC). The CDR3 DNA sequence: TGCAGCGGGGAGGTTTCACCAACGAACACTGAAGCTTTCTTT. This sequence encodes CSGEVSPTNTEAFF.